This TCR beta chain was recovered during a study of T cell responses to AZD1222 COVID-19 vaccine. Recipients boosted at about 4 weeks or about 12 weeks are pooled. TCRdb's table, derived via immunoSEQ multiplex PCR, lists solely in-frame clones and lacks some. Among under 150,000 clones listed, about 90% were seen once. In regard to this clone: Its cognate antigen is unknown.

Overall study results and limits: Clonal diversity may have been underestimated in mostly white British donors. Every sample of the repertoires postdated the peak T cell response. Regions 160-218 and 743-854 dominated among vaccine-associated CD4 TCRs spanning spike.

The sequencing here drew on peripheral blood, taken 28 days after the second AZD1222 dose. This receptor was taken from an adult who received the AZD1222 COVID-19 vaccine.

The CDR3 is CASSVQLNTEAFF. In DNA form, the CDR3 reads TGTGCCAGCAGCGTACAGTTGAACACTGAAGCTTTCTTT. The V gene is TRBV6-4, the J gene TRBJ1-1; no reliable D call. Trimming took 6 bases from V and 0 from J, leaving 8 bases between them. The CDR3 is 13 amino acids. Germline V gene data show CDR1 as MRHNA and CDR2 as SNTAGT.